This TCR beta chain is drawn from a study of T cell responses to AZD1222 COVID-19 vaccine. Some clones are missing from TCRdb's copy, which holds only in-frame ones; the method was immunoSEQ multiplex PCR. This sample yields 95,000 to 110,000 clones, of which approximately 89% are seen a single time; around 9% belongs to the top ten. Trimming removed 7 bases from V and 3 bases from J, with 19 bases in between. Per the germline V gene, CDR1 is MDHEN and CDR2 is SYDVKM. The CDR3 has 16 residues. Of note for this clone: Antigen specificity is unknown.

Whole-study findings and limits: After two AZD1222 doses, spike-specific TCR breadth and depth rose versus day 0. The span of vaccine-associated CD4 TCRs extended across spike, with dominance at 160-218 and 743-854. All repertoire sampling was performed exclusively after the peak T cell response. Reports indicate that nearly half of spike-specific TCRs are directed at unmutated variant regions.

The receptor was isolated from an adult in good health. The rearrangement links TRBV28 to TRBJ2-1, with TRBD2 as a possible D gene (6 bases). The sample was peripheral blood, taken on day 0 of AZD1222 vaccination. The CDR3: CASISPLGRDYNEQFF. The CDR3 nucleotides are TGTGCCAGCATTTCCCCTTTGGGGCGGGACTACAATGAGCAGTTCTTC.